This TCR beta chain was recovered during a study of cytomegalovirus exposure and HLA in healthy donors. 60 Vbeta and 13 Jbeta primers were used in PCR. Generated by immunoSEQ multiplex PCR, the TCRdb table keeps only in-frame clones and is missing some. The table lists approximately 110,000 clones. The source is a man between 18 and 29 years old in good health and CMV-seronegative. Sequencing input: PBMCs.

In DNA form, the CDR3 reads TGTGCCAGCAGCTCCCTCGGCGGGAGGGTTCCGAGAAGCACAGATACGCAGTATTTT. Amino acid sequence: CASSSLGGRVPRSTDTQYF. This chain links TRBV7-9 with TRBJ2-3; the match to TRBD2 covers 9 bases. The CDR3 totals 19 residues. Unmatched junction bases numbered 14, after V lost 4 bases and J lost 0 bases. Germline loops: CDR1 SEHNR, CDR2 FQNEAQ (reference sequence). Filled out from reference TRBV7-9 and TRBJ2-3, the complete variable domain reads DTGVSQNPRHKITKRGQNVTFRCDPISEHNRLYWYRQTLGQGPEFLTYFQNEAQLEKSRLLSDRFSAERPKGSFSTLEIQRTEQGDSAMYLCASSSLGGRVPRSTDTQYFGPGTRLTVL.